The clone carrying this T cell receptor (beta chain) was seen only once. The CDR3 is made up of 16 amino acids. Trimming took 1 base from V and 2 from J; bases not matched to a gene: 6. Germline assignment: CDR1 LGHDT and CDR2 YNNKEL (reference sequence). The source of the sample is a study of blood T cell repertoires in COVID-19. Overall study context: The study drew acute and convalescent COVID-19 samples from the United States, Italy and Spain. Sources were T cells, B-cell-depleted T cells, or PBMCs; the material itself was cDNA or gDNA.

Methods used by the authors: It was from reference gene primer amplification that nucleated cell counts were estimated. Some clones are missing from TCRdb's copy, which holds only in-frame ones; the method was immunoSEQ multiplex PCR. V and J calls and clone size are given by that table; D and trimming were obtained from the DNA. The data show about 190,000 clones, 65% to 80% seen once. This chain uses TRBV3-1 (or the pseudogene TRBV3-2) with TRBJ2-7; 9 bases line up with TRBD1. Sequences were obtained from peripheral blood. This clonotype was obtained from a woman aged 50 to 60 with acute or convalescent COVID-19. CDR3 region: CASSQGPGQGPYEQYF. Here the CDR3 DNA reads TGTGCCAGCAGCCAAGGACCGGGACAGGGCCCCTACGAGCAGTACTTC.